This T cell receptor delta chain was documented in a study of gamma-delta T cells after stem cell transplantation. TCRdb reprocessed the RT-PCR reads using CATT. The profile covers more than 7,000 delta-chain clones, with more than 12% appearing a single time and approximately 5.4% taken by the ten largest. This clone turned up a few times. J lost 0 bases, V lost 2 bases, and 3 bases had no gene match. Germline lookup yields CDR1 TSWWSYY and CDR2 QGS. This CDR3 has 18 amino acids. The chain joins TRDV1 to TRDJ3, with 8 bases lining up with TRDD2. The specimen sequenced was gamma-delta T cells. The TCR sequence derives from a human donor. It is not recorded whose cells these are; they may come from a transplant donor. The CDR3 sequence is CALGESSYDSWDTRQMFF. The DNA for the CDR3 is TGTGCTCTTGGGGAATCTTCCTACGACTCCTGGGACACCCGACAGATGTTTTTC.